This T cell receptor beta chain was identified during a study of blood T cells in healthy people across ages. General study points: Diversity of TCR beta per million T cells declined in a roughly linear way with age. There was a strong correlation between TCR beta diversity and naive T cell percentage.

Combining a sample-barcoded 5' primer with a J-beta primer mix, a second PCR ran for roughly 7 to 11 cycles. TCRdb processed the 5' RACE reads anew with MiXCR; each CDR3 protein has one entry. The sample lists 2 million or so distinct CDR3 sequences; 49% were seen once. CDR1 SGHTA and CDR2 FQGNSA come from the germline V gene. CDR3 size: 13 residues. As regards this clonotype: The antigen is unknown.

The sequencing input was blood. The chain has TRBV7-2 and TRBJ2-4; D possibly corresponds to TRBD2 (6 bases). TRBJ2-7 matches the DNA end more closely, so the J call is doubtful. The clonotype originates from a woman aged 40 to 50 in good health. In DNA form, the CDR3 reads TGTGCCAGCAGCGGGGGACTCCCCCTCGAGCAGTACTTC. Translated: CASSGGLPLEQYF.